The sequence of this T cell receptor beta chain was determined in a study of T cells after yellow fever vaccination. Regarding this clonotype: Its specificity is not known.

TCRdb re-called the 5' RACE reads with MiXCR, one entry per CDR3 protein. The profile shows 300,000 to 400,000 distinct CDR3 sequences, about 4% of them singletons. J gave up 6 bases and V 3 bases, and 7 bases lay outside the gene matches. The CDR3 is 14 amino acids. The germline V gene encodes CDR1 SGHRS and CDR2 YFSETQ. Study-level points and caveats: Subsequent to the booster, the majority of primary-vaccination clones reappeared (less than 97% CD4, about 90% CD8).

Material: PBMCs, obtained 5 days after the yellow fever booster vaccination. V is TRBV5-1 and J is TRBJ1-2; 8 bases are shared with TRBD1. The sequence was collected from a young man who received the YFV17D yellow fever vaccine. The CDR3 loop reads CASSWGTGWDGYTF. The CDR3 nucleotides read TGCGCCAGCAGCTGGGGGACAGGATGGGATGGCTACACCTTC.